Listed below are T cell receptor beta chains from one sample, sequenced in a study of T cell repertoires in cytomegalovirus infection. TCRdb fed the reads into MiXCR, producing one record per CDR3 protein. Of about 740,000 distinct CDR3 sequences detected, around a third appear once; the ten largest clones hold roughly 20%. No antigen has been assigned to these receptors. The material was cultured PBMCs, obtained from culture after CMV antigen stimulation. The source of these receptors is a human donor in good health (CMV status not recorded). Some clones in this sample may be carry-over from other donors' samples. Both conserved end residues are part of each CDR3. The D gene is left open where the match is weak. Clone size is shown for a subset of rows, as once, few, many or a class of expanded clone.

V	D	size	J	DNA	CDR3
TRBV10-3	.	.	TRBJ1-6	TGTGCCATCAGCCGGACCCTACTTAATTCACCCCTCCACTTT	CAISRTLLNSPLHF
TRBV10-3	TRBD2	.	TRBJ2-3	TGTGCCACAAGACCGGGACTAGGGGACACAGATACGCAGTATTTT	CATRPGLGDTDTQYF
TRBV7-2	.	many	TRBJ1-1	TGTGCCAGCAGCCCATCCAATTCGAGGGTAGCTTTCTTT	CASSPSNSRVAFF
TRBV19	.	.	TRBJ2-3	TGTGCCAGTATCGCACCGGGTACAGATACGCAGTATTTT	CASIAPGTDTQYF
TRBV7-8	TRBD2	many	TRBJ2-1	TGTGCCAGCAGCTTATTAGTAGCGGGAGCCTACAATGAGCAGTTCTTC	CASSLLVAGAYNEQFF
TRBV19	TRBD1	.	TRBJ1-5	TGTGCCAGTAGTCTGGGGACAGGGGAGCTTCAGCCCCAGCATTTT	CASSLGTGELQPQHF
TRBV29-1	.	.	TRBJ2-1	TGCAGCGCTGGGGGCTCCTACAATGAGCAGTTCTTC	CSAGGSYNEQFF
TRBV7-2	TRBD1	many	TRBJ2-3	TGTGCCAGCAGCTTAAGGCTTACAGGGGGCGAGGGCACAGATACGCAGTATTTT	CASSLRLTGGEGTDTQYF
TRBV2	.	.	TRBJ2-1	TGTGCCAGCAGGCCCGGGGGTAGGTCGTACAATGAGCAGTTCTTC	CASRPGGRSYNEQFF
TRBV7-2	.	.	TRBJ2-7	TGTGCCAGCAGCTTATCAGTTGCTAATGGCGGGCTCCAAGGCGAGCAGTACTTC	CASSLSVANGGLQGEQYF
TRBV7-2	TRBD2	many	TRBJ2-3	TGTGCCAGCAGCTTAGGCCGCGTGGCTAGCGGGCTGGGGGGGCAGTATTTT	CASSLGRVASGLGGQYF